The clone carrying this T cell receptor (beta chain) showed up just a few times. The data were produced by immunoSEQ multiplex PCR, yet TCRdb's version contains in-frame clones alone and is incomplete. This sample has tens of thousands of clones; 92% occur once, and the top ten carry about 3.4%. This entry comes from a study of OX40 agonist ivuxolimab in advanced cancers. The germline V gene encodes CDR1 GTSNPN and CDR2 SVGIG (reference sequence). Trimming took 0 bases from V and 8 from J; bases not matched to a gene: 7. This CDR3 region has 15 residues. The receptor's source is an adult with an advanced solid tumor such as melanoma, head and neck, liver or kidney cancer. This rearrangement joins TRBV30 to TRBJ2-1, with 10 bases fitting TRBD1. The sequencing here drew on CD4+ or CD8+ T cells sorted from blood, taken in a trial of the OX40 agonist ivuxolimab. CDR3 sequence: CAWSVRGQGGDEQFF. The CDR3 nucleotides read TGTGCCTGGAGTGTACGTGGACAGGGGGGTGATGAGCAGTTCTTC.